This T cell receptor beta chain derives from a study of blood T cell repertoires in COVID-19. Study background: There were acute and convalescent COVID-19 samples, and they came from the United States, Italy and Spain. From T cells, B-cell-depleted T cells, or PBMCs came the material, which was cDNA or gDNA.

Per the germline V gene, CDR1 is SGHAT and CDR2 is FQNNGV. The CDR3 extends over 13 amino acids. The J segment lost 11 bases and the V segment lost 5 bases, leaving 4 bases of the junction unmatched. Original processing methods: By means of reference gene primer amplification, nucleated cell counts were estimated. Sequencing used immunoSEQ multiplex PCR; TCRdb keeps in-frame clones, though not all of them. D and trimming were read from the DNA, whereas the V and J calls and clone size are those reported in that table. Of around 70,000 clones listed, under 95% were seen once; the top ten hold roughly 1.5%.

The V and J genes are TRBV11-2 and TRBJ2-7; 15 bases align to TRBD2. The TCR was taken from a man between 45 and 60 years old with acute or convalescent COVID-19. Source material: peripheral blood. In DNA form, the CDR3 reads TGTGCCAGCAGCGCCGGACTAGCGGGGGGGAAGTACTTC. The encoded protein is CASSAGLAGGKYF.